Listed below are T cell receptor beta chains from one sample, sequenced in a study of PD-L1 blockade in urothelial cancer. The data were produced by immunoSEQ multiplex PCR, yet TCRdb's version contains in-frame clones alone and is incomplete. The data contain 50,000 to 55,000 clones, roughly 80% of them singletons. This specimen consisted of PBMCs, obtained around atezolizumab (anti-PD-L1) treatment. The receptor source for this set is a man in his forties or fifties with urothelial cancer. The CDR3 runs from the conserved cysteine through the conserved F or W. Each record gives: clone size, J gene, D gene, V gene, CDR3 DNA, CDR3 protein. D genes are given only for firm matches. Some rows mark clone size as missing; the rest say once, few, many or name a class of expanded clone.

abundance: .; j_gene: TRBJ1-5; d_gene: TRBD1; v_gene: TRBV11-1; CDR3nt: TGTGCCAGCAGCCTCGACAGGGGAAGCAATCAGCCCCAGCATTTT; CDR3aa: CASSLDRGSNQPQHF
abundance: .; j_gene: TRBJ1-2; d_gene: TRBD1; v_gene: TRBV19; CDR3nt: TGTGCCAGTATGAGGGACAGGGCCCACTATGGCTACACCTTC; CDR3aa: CASMRDRAHYGYTF
abundance: few; j_gene: TRBJ1-3; d_gene: .; v_gene: TRBV6-1; CDR3nt: TGTGCCAGCAGTGAAGCTCAGGGGACGACGCGAAACACCATATATTTT; CDR3aa: CASSEAQGTTRNTIYF
abundance: .; j_gene: TRBJ1-2; d_gene: .; v_gene: TRBV6-1; CDR3nt: TGTGCCAGCAGTGAATCCTCGTATGGCTACACCTTC; CDR3aa: CASSESSYGYTF
abundance: .; j_gene: TRBJ2-2; d_gene: TRBD2; v_gene: TRBV5-1; CDR3nt: TGCGCCAGCAGCAAGGGCTTCGGGGGGACGACCGGGGAGCTGTTTTTT; CDR3aa: CASSKGFGGTTGELFF
abundance: .; j_gene: TRBJ2-5; d_gene: TRBD2; v_gene: TRBV7-3; CDR3nt: TGTGCCAGCAGCTTTCTAGCGGGGGAGGAGACCCAGTACTTC; CDR3aa: CASSFLAGEETQYF
abundance: .; j_gene: TRBJ1-1; d_gene: .; v_gene: TRBV6-5; CDR3nt: TGTGCCAGCAGTTACCGCCAATCAACAGGGATAGCTGAAGCTTTCTTT; CDR3aa: CASSYRQSTGIAEAFF
abundance: .; j_gene: TRBJ2-2; d_gene: TRBD1; v_gene: TRBV6-6; CDR3nt: TGTGCCAGCAGTCACGCGGACAGGGACCTCACCGGGGAGCTGTTTTTT; CDR3aa: CASSHADRDLTGELFF
abundance: .; j_gene: TRBJ1-4; d_gene: .; v_gene: TRBV28; CDR3nt: TGTGCCAGCAGTCCCCGGGAGGGAGGGAGGGAAAAACTGTTTTTT; CDR3aa: CASSPREGGREKLFF
abundance: .; j_gene: TRBJ2-5; d_gene: TRBD2; v_gene: TRBV10-2; CDR3nt: TGCGCCAGCGAGAGCGGGGGGGCCGGGACCCAGTACTTC; CDR3aa: CASESGGAGTQYF
abundance: .; j_gene: TRBJ2-3; d_gene: .; v_gene: TRBV7-9; CDR3nt: TGTGCCAGCAGCTCTTCGAGGCTAGCGAGCACAGATACGCAGTATTTT; CDR3aa: CASSSSRLASTDTQYF
abundance: few; j_gene: TRBJ1-1; d_gene: .; v_gene: TRBV11-2; CDR3nt: TGTGCCAGCAGAGACCCACAGGGTAAGAACACTGAAGCTTTCTTT; CDR3aa: CASRDPQGKNTEAFF
abundance: .; j_gene: TRBJ2-3; d_gene: TRBD2; v_gene: TRBV7-2; CDR3nt: TGTGCCAGCAGCTTAACGGTCGGGAGGGCCACAGATACGCAGTATTTT; CDR3aa: CASSLTVGRATDTQYF
abundance: .; j_gene: TRBJ1-1; d_gene: .; v_gene: TRBV6-1; CDR3nt: TGTGCCAGCAGTGAGTCGTTGGAGACTGAAGCTTTCTTT; CDR3aa: CASSESLETEAFF
abundance: .; j_gene: TRBJ1-2; d_gene: TRBD1; v_gene: TRBV18; CDR3nt: TGTGCCAGCTCACCAGCGGGGACAGTCTATGGCTACACCTTC; CDR3aa: CASSPAGTVYGYTF
abundance: .; j_gene: TRBJ2-1; d_gene: TRBD2; v_gene: TRBV7-9; CDR3nt: TGTGCCAGCAGCTCTGGGACTAGCGGGCCCTATTACAATGAGCAGTTCTTC; CDR3aa: CASSSGTSGPYYNEQFF
abundance: few; j_gene: TRBJ2-3; d_gene: .; v_gene: TRBV2; CDR3nt: TGTGCCAGCAGTGAAGCGCGTCTGCGCACAGATACGCAGTATTTT; CDR3aa: CASSEARLRTDTQYF
abundance: .; j_gene: TRBJ2-2; d_gene: TRBD1; v_gene: TRBV6-5; CDR3nt: TGTGCCAGCAGTTACCCCCCCGACAGGGGCACCGGGGAGCTGTTTTTT; CDR3aa: CASSYPPDRGTGELFF
abundance: once; j_gene: TRBJ1-1; d_gene: .; v_gene: TRBV6-5; CDR3nt: TGTGCCAGCAGTTACGTCGTCGCCAGGGGCACTGAAGCTTTCTTT; CDR3aa: CASSYVVARGTEAFF
abundance: .; j_gene: TRBJ1-3; d_gene: .; v_gene: TRBV2; CDR3nt: TGTGCCAGCAGTGGGGAGGTGCCGAAGGGGAACACCATATATTTT; CDR3aa: CASSGEVPKGNTIYF